Listed below are T cell receptor beta chains from one sample, sequenced in a study of T cells in Graves' hyperthyroidism and ophthalmopathy. TCRdb passed the multiplex PCR reads through MiXCR, listing each CDR3 protein once. The table shows 500,000 to 550,000 distinct CDR3 sequences, with 20% occurring only once. Input material: blood. The receptors were gathered from a middle-aged man with Graves' ophthalmopathy. The CDR3 runs from the conserved cysteine through the conserved F or W. Each record gives: D gene, clone size, V gene, J gene, CDR3 DNA, CDR3 protein. The D gene is left open where the match is weak. Not every row has a clone size; where given, it reads once, few, many or a size class.

TRBD2,once,TRBV11-2,TRBJ2-1,TGTGCCAGCGGATACCCCCCTACCGGGACTAGCGGGAACCGGGAGCAGTTCTTC,CASGYPPTGTSGNREQFF
.,many,TRBV7-2,TRBJ2-1,TGTGCCAGCAGCTTGGGGTTGAATGAGCAGTTCTTC,CASSLGLNEQFF
.,.,TRBV19,TRBJ2-3,TGTGCCAGTAGTATAAGCGTGACAGATACGCAGTATTTT,CASSISVTDTQYF
TRBD2,.,TRBV19,TRBJ2-1,TGTGCCAGTAGTATATCCTCCTGGACTAGCGGGGTAAGGGATGAGCAGTTCTTC,CASSISSWTSGVRDEQFF
.,few,TRBV2,TRBJ2-3,TGTGCCAGCAGTGAAGCAGGGGGGTTCGGGGGAGCTGGCACAGATACGCAGTATTTT,CASSEAGGFGGAGTDTQYF
.,.,TRBV18,TRBJ1-3,TGTGCCAGCTCACTTAACCAGATGGTAGACACCATATATTTT,CASSLNQMVDTIYF
TRBD1,.,TRBV5-1,TRBJ2-5,TGCGCCAGCAGACCTGGCGGGACAGGGACCCAAGAGACCCAGTACTTC,CASRPGGTGTQETQYF
.,many,TRBV3-1,TRBJ1-6,TGTGCCAGCAGCCAACTGTCCAGTGGAGGATCACCCCTCCACTTT,CASSQLSSGGSPLHF
.,many,TRBV20-1,TRBJ2-7,TGCAGTGCCTCTAGGACCGCCCTCCCCGAGCAGTACTTC,CSASRTALPEQYF
.,many,TRBV2,TRBJ1-5,TGTGCCAGCAGTGAAAATAGCAATCAGCCCCAGCATTTT,CASSENSNQPQHF
TRBD1,few,TRBV11-2,TRBJ1-6,TGTGCCAGCAGCTTATTAGGCAACAGGGGATCGAGCTCCTATAATTCACCCCTCCACTTT,CASSLLGNRGSSSYNSPLHF
.,.,TRBV5-1,TRBJ1-3,TGCGCCAGCAGCTTAACCCCCGCAGACAACTCTGGAAACACCATATATTTT,CASSLTPADNSGNTIYF
TRBD1,.,TRBV3-1,TRBJ2-7,TGTGCCAGCAGCCCGTCTTCCGGGACAGGGTATTACGAGCAGTACTTC,CASSPSSGTGYYEQYF
TRBD2,many,TRBV28,TRBJ2-7,TGTGCCAGCAGGGGGGGGATACACGGGTCCTACGAGCAGTACTTC,CASRGGIHGSYEQYF
.,.,TRBV9,TRBJ1-6,TGTGCCAGCAGCGAAGCCGGGGCTGGGAATTCACCCCTCCACTTT,CASSEAGAGNSPLHF
TRBD2,few,TRBV5-1,TRBJ2-7,TGCGCCAGCAGCCTAAGCGGGATGGGGCGTCTACCCCCCTACGAGCAGTACTTC,CASSLSGMGRLPPYEQYF
.,many,TRBV28,TRBJ2-5,TGTGCCAGCAGTTCTGGGGGGCGCCGGGAGACCCAGTACTTC,CASSSGGRRETQYF
TRBD2,few,TRBV7-6,TRBJ2-1,TGTGCCAGCAGCCCGGGGGGGGACTCCTACAATGAGCAGTTCTTC,CASSPGGDSYNEQFF
.,few,TRBV2,TRBJ1-5,TGTGCCAGCAGTGAAGCAGTTATCAGCCCCCAGCATTTT,CASSEAVISPQHF
TRBD1,few,TRBV7-9,TRBJ1-6,TGTGCCAGCAGCCTGCGGACAGGGGATTCACCCCTCCACTTT,CASSLRTGDSPLHF
.,.,TRBV20-1,TRBJ1-6,TGCAGTGCTAACGGACAATATAATTCACCCCTCCACTTT,CSANGQYNSPLHF
TRBD2,many,TRBV11-2,TRBJ2-3,TGTGCCAGCAGCGGTCGACGGACTAGCGCCACAGATACGCAGTATTTT,CASSGRRTSATDTQYF
TRBD2,few,TRBV7-2,TRBJ2-4,TGTGCCAGCAGACCCCCGGGACTAGAGGGAAACATTCAGTACTTC,CASRPPGLEGNIQYF
TRBD1,few,TRBV6-1,TRBJ1-2,TGTGCCAGCAGCCGAGGACAGGCAGGCTACACCTTC,CASSRGQAGYTF
.,once,TRBV18,TRBJ1-2,TGTGCCAGCTCTTACAGGGAAAACTATGGCTACACCTTC,CASSYRENYGYTF
TRBD1,many,TRBV28,TRBJ1-2,TGTGCCAGCAGTCCCTTGACAGGGTCGGACTATGGCTACACCTTC,CASSPLTGSDYGYTF
.,few,TRBV9,TRBJ1-3,TGTGCCAGCAGCGTAAGAGCTGGGGGGCCTGGAAACACCATATATTTT,CASSVRAGGPGNTIYF
.,.,TRBV7-2,TRBJ1-3,TGTGCCAGCAAAGAAGGGGCCTCTGGAAACACCATATATTTT,CASKEGASGNTIYF
TRBD2,.,TRBV2,TRBJ2-7,TGTGCCAGGAGGGGTACTAGCGGTTACGAGCAGTACTTC,CARRGTSGYEQYF
.,.,TRBV10-3,TRBJ1-2,TGTGCCATCAGTTCCGGGGGCTTGAGGTATGGCTACACCTTC,CAISSGGLRYGYTF
.,.,TRBV7-2,TRBJ1-3,TGTGCCAGCAGCTTCAGAGGGTTTTCGGTCTCTCGCTCTGGAAACACCATATATTTT,CASSFRGFSVSRSGNTIYF